This T cell receptor (beta chain) was retrieved from a study of blood T cell repertoires in COVID-19. Study-wide context: Whether acute or convalescent, the COVID-19 samples came from the United States, Italy and Spain. The cDNA or gDNA used as material had been derived from T cells, B-cell-depleted T cells, or PBMCs.

Per the germline V gene, CDR1 is SNHLY and CDR2 is FYNNEI. Trimming took off 4 bases at V and 2 bases at J, with 17 bases between the two ends. The CDR3 has 16 amino acids. In the original processing: The authors estimated nucleated cell counts from reference gene primer amplification. The repertoire was sequenced with immunoSEQ multiplex PCR; TCRdb's copy has only in-frame clones and lacks some. For V, J and clone size, that table is used; D and trimming come from the DNA. The sample lists about 150,000 clones, 85% to 90% occurring once. The receptor's source is a man of 80 years or more with acute or convalescent COVID-19. V is TRBV2 and J is TRBJ2-5; D not resolved. Sequenced sample: peripheral blood. The CDR3 here is CASSGDVRSIQETQYF. The CDR3 bases are TGTGCCAGCAGTGGTGATGTTAGATCCATTCAAGAGACCCAGTACTTC.